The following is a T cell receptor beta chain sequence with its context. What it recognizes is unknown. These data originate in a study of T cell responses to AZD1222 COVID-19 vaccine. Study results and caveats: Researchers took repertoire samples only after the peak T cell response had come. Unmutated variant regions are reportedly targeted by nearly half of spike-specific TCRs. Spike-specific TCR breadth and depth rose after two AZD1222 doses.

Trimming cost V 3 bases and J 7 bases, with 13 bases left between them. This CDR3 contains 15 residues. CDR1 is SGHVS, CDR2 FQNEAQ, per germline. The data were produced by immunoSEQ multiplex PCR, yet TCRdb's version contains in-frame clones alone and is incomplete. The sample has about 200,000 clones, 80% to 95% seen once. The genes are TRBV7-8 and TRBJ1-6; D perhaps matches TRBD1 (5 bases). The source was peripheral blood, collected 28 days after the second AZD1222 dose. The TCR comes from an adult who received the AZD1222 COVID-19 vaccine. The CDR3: CASSLDIKANSPLHF. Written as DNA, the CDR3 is TGTGCCAGCAGCTTGGACATCAAGGCCAATTCACCCCTCCACTTT.